Here is one TCR beta chain with its context. This entry comes from a study of blood T cell repertoires in COVID-19. Study-wide context: The United States, Italy and Spain supplied acute and convalescent COVID-19 samples.

Sequenced by immunoSEQ multiplex PCR; TCRdb stores in-frame clones only, minus some. The data show 36,000 or so clones, approximately 90% seen once. CDR1 and CDR2 from the germline V gene are LNHNV and YYDKDF (reference sequence). J gave up 4 bases and V 3 bases, and 9 bases lay outside the gene matches. The CDR3 consists of 16 residues. Material: peripheral blood. The gene calls are TRBV15 and TRBJ2-5, with TRBD1 matching over 9 bases. The source is a human donor in a cohort sampled during active COVID-19. CDR3 nucleotide sequence: TGTGCCACCAGCAGGGGGACAGGGACGGTATTAGAGACCCAGTACTTC. Amino acid sequence: CATSRGTGTVLETQYF.